This T cell receptor (beta chain) was captured by sequencing in a study of shared clonotypes between healthy human individuals. Study at large: The composition of the donors was two women and a few men aged 18 to 49. Study-level points and caveats: Non-shared clonotypes were found to have lower generation probabilities than the clonotypes that were shared by all four of the sorted-subset donors.

The test was conducted at deep level. The repertoire was sequenced with immunoSEQ multiplex PCR; TCRdb's copy has only in-frame clones and lacks some. The repertoire includes millions of clones, around nine tenths of them detected once, and 0.13% to 0.15% sits in the top ten. The investigators split CD4+ cells into a CD45RA+ naive subset and a CD45RA-negative memory subset. Note on this clone: The antigen is unknown.

J was trimmed by 3 bases and V by 0 bases; bases with no gene match: 7. The CDR3 totals 16 residues. Germline assignment: CDR1 SGHNT and CDR2 YYREEE (reference sequence). This sequence originates from a man aged 18 to 35 in good health. The chain joins TRBV5-4 to TRBJ2-5; 8 bases fit TRBD1. Sample: naive CD4+ T cells sorted from blood. Subset of the sample: CD45RA+ positively selected. CDR3 protein: CASSLEARGPEETQYF. Written as DNA, the CDR3 is TGTGCCAGCAGCTTGGAAGCCAGGGGGCCCGAAGAGACCCAGTACTTC.